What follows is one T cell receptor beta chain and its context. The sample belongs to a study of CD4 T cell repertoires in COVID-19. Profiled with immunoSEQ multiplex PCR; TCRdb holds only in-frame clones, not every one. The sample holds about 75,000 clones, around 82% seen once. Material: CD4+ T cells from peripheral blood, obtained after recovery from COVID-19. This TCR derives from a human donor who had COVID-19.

The CDR3 DNA reads TGTGCCAGCAGCTTGGATCTTCCGGGGGAGCAGTTCTTC. Protein: CASSLDLPGEQFF. The chain links TRBV5-4 to TRBJ2-1, with D maybe TRBD2 (5 bases). Trimming left V 0 bases short and J 10 bases short, with 11 bases between. Germline CDR1 reads SGHNT; CDR2 reads YYREEE (reference sequence). The CDR3 is 13 amino acids.